A selection of T cell receptor beta chains follows, all from one sample in a study of brain metastases from non-small cell lung cancer. The protocol was immunoSEQ multiplex PCR, while the TCRdb copy is restricted to in-frame clones and leaves out a portion. In the table there are about 1,800 clones, over 75% of which are singletons. Sequenced material: tissue from a brain metastasis. The receptors derive from a donor aged 40 or older with non-small cell lung cancer. Both conserved end residues are part of each CDR3. The D gene is left open where the match is weak. Size is stated for part of the rows, as once, few or many counts, or as a class when the clone is expanded.

cdr3_aa | cdr3_nt | v_call | d_call | j_call | clone_size
CSATTSNEQFF | TGCAGTGCGACGACTAGCAATGAGCAGTTCTTC | TRBV20-1 | - | TRBJ2-1 | -
CASSFSETQYF | TGTGCCAGCAGTTTTAGTGAGACCCAGTACTTC | TRBV12-3/TRBV12-4 | - | TRBJ2-5 | -
CASSPSRGALRDEQFF | TGCGCCAGCAGCCCGTCGCGGGGGGCCCTTAGGGATGAGCAGTTCTTC | TRBV4-1 | TRBD2 | TRBJ2-1 | -
CASRLGTELGYTF | TGTGCCAGCAGACTCGGGACGGAACTTGGCTACACCTTC | TRBV12-3/TRBV12-4 | - | TRBJ1-2 | -
CASSLGTGGFSYEQYF | TGCGCCAGCAGCTTAGGGACAGGGGGCTTCTCCTACGAGCAGTACTTC | TRBV5-1 | TRBD1 | TRBJ2-7 | -
CASLRAGQRETQYF | TGTGCCAGCCTCCGGGCGGGACAGAGGGAGACCCAGTACTTC | TRBV3-1/TRBV3-2 | - | TRBJ2-5 | -
CASSESDRYNEQFF | TGTGCCAGCAGTGAATCGGATCGCTACAATGAGCAGTTCTTC | TRBV6-1 | - | TRBJ2-1 | -
CASKRGNGPLHF | TGTGCCAGCAAGAGAGGGAATGGACCCCTCCACTTT | TRBV25-1 | - | TRBJ1-6 | -
CASSYWRSYEQYF | TGTGCCAGCAGTTATTGGAGGTCCTACGAGCAGTACTTC | TRBV6-2/TRBV6-3 | - | TRBJ2-7 | -
CASSPSGGRLDTQYF | TGTGCCAGCAGCCCTAGCGGGGGAAGGTTGGATACGCAGTATTTT | TRBV7-2 | TRBD2 | TRBJ2-3 | few
CASSPGLAADTQYF | TGTGCCAGCAGCCCAGGACTAGCGGCAGATACGCAGTATTTT | TRBV7-6 | TRBD2 | TRBJ2-3 | -
CASSPGQGVNQPQHF | TGTGCCAGCTCACCGGGACAGGGGGTAAATCAGCCCCAGCATTTT | TRBV18 | TRBD1 | TRBJ1-5 | -
CASSLTGRGNTIYF | TGTGCCAGCAGCCTGACAGGGCGCGGAAACACCATATATTTT | TRBV28 | TRBD1 | TRBJ1-3 | -
CAISAETGVGLEQYF | TGTGCCATCAGTGCAGAGACAGGGGTCGGCCTCGAGCAGTACTTC | TRBV10-3 | TRBD1 | TRBJ2-7 | -
CAWSRASNQPQHF | TGTGCCTGGAGTCGGGCCTCCAATCAGCCCCAGCATTTT | TRBV30 | - | TRBJ1-5 | -
CAISVLGSAYYGYTF | TGTGCCATCAGTGTCCTTGGCAGCGCCTACTATGGCTACACCTTC | TRBV10-3 | - | TRBJ1-2 | -
CASGLGQGRRSNYGYTF | TGTGCTAGTGGTTTAGGACAGGGGAGGCGCAGTAACTATGGCTACACCTTC | TRBV12-5 | TRBD1 | TRBJ1-2 | -
CASTRGRASSGANVLTF | TGTGCCAGCACCCGGGGGAGGGCGAGCTCTGGGGCCAACGTCCTGACTTTC | TRBV28 | TRBD2 | TRBJ2-6 | -
CASSEGQGSSPLHF | TGTGCCAGCAGTGAAGGTCAAGGAAGTTCACCCCTCCACTTT | TRBV2 | - | TRBJ1-6 | -
CASRMATFGYGYTF | TGTGCCAGTAGGATGGCGACGTTCGGTTATGGCTACACCTTC | TRBV19 | - | TRBJ1-2 | -
CASSQGGRGQGETQYF | TGTGCCAGCAGCCAAGGAGGCAGGGGGCAAGGAGAGACCCAGTACTTC | TRBV3-1/TRBV3-2 | TRBD1 | TRBJ2-5 | -
CAWSVGGAGIYEQYF | TGTGCCTGGAGTGTGGGCGGGGCAGGGATCTACGAGCAGTACTTC | TRBV30 | - | TRBJ2-7 | -
CASSLRAGPVEQPQHF | TGTGCCAGCAGTTTAAGGGCAGGGCCCGTTGAGCAGCCCCAGCATTTT | TRBV28 | - | TRBJ1-5 | -
CASSTQGSSGNTIYF | TGTGCCAGCAGCACACAGGGAAGTTCTGGAAACACCATATATTTT | TRBV9 | - | TRBJ1-3 | -
CAWKGQANGYTF | TGTGCCTGGAAGGGACAGGCGAATGGCTACACCTTC | TRBV30 | TRBD1 | TRBJ1-2 | -
CASSFGVRSPLHF | TGTGCCAGCAGTTTTGGGGTACGTTCACCCCTCCACTTT | TRBV6-5 | - | TRBJ1-6 | -
CASSQVGGQTQYF | TGCGCCAGCAGCCAAGTAGGGGGACAGACCCAGTACTTC | TRBV4-1 | - | TRBJ2-5 | -
CAWSVPGDNQPQHF | TGTGCCTGGAGTGTACCAGGGGACAATCAGCCCCAGCATTTT | TRBV30 | - | TRBJ1-5 | large
CASSAVPGVYGYTF | TGTGCCAGCAGTGCGGTCCCGGGGGTTTATGGCTACACCTTC | TRBV2 | - | TRBJ1-2 | -
CASSERGGPGNTIYF | TGTGCCAGCAGTGAGAGGGGGGGTCCTGGAAACACCATATATTTT | TRBV6-1 | - | TRBJ1-3 | -
CASSLVVGGGELFF | TGTGCCAGCAGCTTAGTAGTAGGGGGCGGGGAGCTGTTTTTT | TRBV7-2 | - | TRBJ2-2 | -
CASSSLGTGIFGEQYF | TGTGCCAGCAGCTCGCTAGGGACAGGGATATTTGGCGAGCAGTACTTC | TRBV5-4 | TRBD1 | TRBJ2-7 | -
CASSLEWTQYF | TGTGCCAGCAGCTTGGAATGGACGCAGTATTTT | TRBV5-5 | - | TRBJ2-3 | -
CASSLAFTGGTGELFF | TGTGCCAGCAGCTTAGCGTTTACAGGGGGAACCGGGGAGCTGTTTTTT | TRBV7-6 | TRBD1 | TRBJ2-2 | -
CAISERDRSLHF | TGTGCCATCAGTGAACGGGACAGGTCCCTCCACTTT | TRBV10-3 | TRBD1 | TRBJ1-6 | -
CSVEDGESYNEQFF | TGCAGCGTTGAAGATGGGGAGTCCTACAATGAGCAGTTCTTC | TRBV29-1 | - | TRBJ2-1 | -
CASGPLRGIDYGYTF | TGTGCCAGTGGTCCCCTGCGAGGGATAGACTATGGCTACACCTTC | TRBV19 | - | TRBJ1-2 | -
CASSLVPGTNTEAFF | TGTGCCAGCAGCTTGGTTCCAGGGACTAATACTGAAGCTTTCTTT | TRBV5-6 | - | TRBJ1-1 | -
CASRGGVGETQYF | TGTGCCAGCCGGGGAGGGGTCGGAGAGACCCAGTACTTC | TRBV7-9 | TRBD2 | TRBJ2-5 | -
CASSPTLQPGINYGYTF | TGTGCCAGTAGTCCAACCCTTCAGCCAGGAATTAACTATGGCTACACCTTC | TRBV19 | - | TRBJ1-2 | -
CASSPKEGLYNNEQFF | TGTGCCAGCAGCCCAAAAGAGGGGCTATACAACAATGAGCAGTTCTTC | TRBV11-1 | - | TRBJ2-1 | -
CASSTPQGLNSPLHF | TGTGCCAGCAGTACCCCACAGGGACTTAATTCACCCCTCCACTTT | TRBV2 | - | TRBJ1-6 | -
CASSLVGGKYNEQFF | TGTGCCAGCAGCTTAGTAGGGGGCAAGTACAATGAGCAGTTCTTC | TRBV7-2 | TRBD1 | TRBJ2-1 | -
CASSLVGTGEGNQPQHF | TGTGCCAGCAGCCTGGTCGGGACAGGGGAAGGCAATCAGCCCCAGCATTTT | TRBV4-2 | TRBD1 | TRBJ1-5 | once
CSGATTENTEAFF | TGCAGCGGTGCAACCACGGAGAACACTGAAGCTTTCTTT | TRBV29-1 | - | TRBJ1-1 | -
CASSIPGHGGEKLFF | TGTGCCAGCAGTATACCGGGACATGGGGGTGAAAAACTGTTTTTT | TRBV28 | - | TRBJ1-4 | -
CASSLTNINSPLHF | TGTGCCAGCAGCTTAACGAACATCAATTCACCCCTCCACTTT | TRBV11-1 | - | TRBJ1-6 | -